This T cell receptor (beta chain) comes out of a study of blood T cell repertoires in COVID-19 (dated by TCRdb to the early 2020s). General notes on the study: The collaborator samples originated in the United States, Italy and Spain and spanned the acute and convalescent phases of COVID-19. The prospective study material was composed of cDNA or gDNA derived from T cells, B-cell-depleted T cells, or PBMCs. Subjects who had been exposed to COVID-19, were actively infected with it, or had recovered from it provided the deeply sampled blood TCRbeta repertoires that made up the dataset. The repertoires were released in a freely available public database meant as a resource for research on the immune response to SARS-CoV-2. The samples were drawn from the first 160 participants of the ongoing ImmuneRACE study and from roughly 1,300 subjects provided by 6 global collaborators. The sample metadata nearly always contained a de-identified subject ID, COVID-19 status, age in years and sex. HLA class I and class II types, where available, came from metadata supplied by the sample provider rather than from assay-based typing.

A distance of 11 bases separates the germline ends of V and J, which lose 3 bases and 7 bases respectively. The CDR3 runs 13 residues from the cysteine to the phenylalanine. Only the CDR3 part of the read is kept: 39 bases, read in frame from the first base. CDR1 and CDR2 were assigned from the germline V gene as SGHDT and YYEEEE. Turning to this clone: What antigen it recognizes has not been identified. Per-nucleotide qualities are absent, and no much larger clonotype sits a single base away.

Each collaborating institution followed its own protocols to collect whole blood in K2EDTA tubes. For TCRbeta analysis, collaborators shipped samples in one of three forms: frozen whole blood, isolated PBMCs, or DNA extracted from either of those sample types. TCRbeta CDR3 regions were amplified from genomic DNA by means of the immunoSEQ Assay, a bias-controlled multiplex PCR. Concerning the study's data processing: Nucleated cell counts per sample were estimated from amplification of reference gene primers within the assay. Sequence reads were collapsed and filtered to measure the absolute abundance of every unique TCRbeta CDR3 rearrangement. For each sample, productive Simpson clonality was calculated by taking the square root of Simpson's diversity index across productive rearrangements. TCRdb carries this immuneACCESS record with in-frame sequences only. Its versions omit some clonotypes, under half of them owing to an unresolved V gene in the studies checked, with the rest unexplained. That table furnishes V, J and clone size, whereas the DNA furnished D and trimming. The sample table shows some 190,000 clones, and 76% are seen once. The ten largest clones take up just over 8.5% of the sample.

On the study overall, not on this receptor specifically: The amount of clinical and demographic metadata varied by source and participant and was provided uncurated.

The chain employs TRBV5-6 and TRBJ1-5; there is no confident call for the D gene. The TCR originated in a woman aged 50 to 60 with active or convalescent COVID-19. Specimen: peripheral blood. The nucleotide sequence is TGTGCCAGCAGCTCCCAGACGGGGCAGCCCCAGCATTTT. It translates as CASSSQTGQPQHF.